Below are 26 T cell receptor beta chains sequenced from a single sample in a study of T-cell memory formation after mild COVID-19. TCRdb passed the 5' RACE reads through MiXCR, listing each CDR3 protein once. In the table there are fewer than 400,000 distinct CDR3 sequences, roughly 15% of which are singletons. Sequenced: PBMCs or a T cell subset sorted from them (not recorded which). Receptor source: a man aged 18 to 29 who had mild COVID-19 (a few samples of this study predate the infection). Cell type and time point are not known.

This clonotype was detected only a few times. V is TRBV4-1 and J is TRBJ1-2; D is uncertain. V was cut by 0 bases and J by 8 bases, with 7 bases left in between. Looked up from germline, CDR1 is MGHRA and CDR2 is YSYEKL. The CDR3 has 12 amino acids. The CDR3 DNA is TGCGCCAGCAGCCAAGATCGAGAGGGCTACACCTTC. This translates into CASSQDREGYTF.

The chain is built from TRBV7-2 and TRBJ2-3; D gene uncertain. This CDR3 region has 15 residues. Germline lookup yields CDR1 SGHTA and CDR2 FQGNSA. The V gene lost 4 bases and the J gene lost 0 bases, with 11 bases spanning the gap. CDR3 sequence (DNA): TGTGCCAGCAGCTCCCAGACTGCTAGCACAGATACGCAGTATTTT. Protein sequence: CASSSQTASTDTQYF.

This clonotype was counted between two and nine times. The chain joins TRBV6-5 to TRBJ2-3; no firm D call. The V gene lost 4 bases and the J gene lost 0 bases, with 5 bases spanning the gap. Germline V lookup: CDR1 MNHEY, CDR2 SVGAGI. This CDR3 contains 13 residues. CDR3 loop: CASSSHSTDTQYF. In DNA form, the CDR3 reads TGTGCCAGCAGTTCTCACAGCACAGATACGCAGTATTTT.

V and J are TRBV20-1 and TRBJ1-6, with 8 bases aligning to TRBD1. With V trimmed by 3 bases and J by 7 bases, 2 bases remained unmatched. The CDR3 is made up of 13 amino acids. CDR1 DFQATT and CDR2 SNEGSKA come from the germline V gene (reference sequence). CDR3 in DNA: TGCAGTGCTAGGACAGGGGAAAATTCACCCCTCCACTTT. This sequence encodes CSARTGENSPLHF.

This clonotype showed up just a few times. J is TRBJ1-1 and V is TRBV4-3; D is uncertain. The CDR3 extends over 16 amino acids. Germline values: CDR1 LGHNA, CDR2 YSLEER. V shed 0 bases and J shed 1 base, with 12 bases lying between them. The DNA for the CDR3 is TGCGCCAGCAGCCAAGATGCCCTGACTCCGAACACTGAAGCTTTCTTT. Its translation is CASSQDALTPNTEAFF.

This clonotype has a handful of counts. The chain has TRBV20-1 and TRBJ2-5; 9 bases map to TRBD2. Germline CDR1 reads DFQATT; CDR2 reads SNEGSKA (reference sequence). The CDR3 is 13 residues long. V trimming: 2 bases; J trimming: 4 bases; junction bases outside the gene matches: 2. CDR3: CSARRGGGETQYF. The DNA of the CDR3 is TGCAGTGCTAGACGCGGGGGGGGAGAGACCCAGTACTTC.

The chain has TRBV3-1 and TRBJ2-7; 11 positions agree with TRBD2. The CDR3 is 14 amino acids. The junction had 2 bases not matched to a gene; V was cut back by 4 bases and J by 3 bases. The germline V gene encodes CDR1 LGHDT and CDR2 YNNKEL (reference sequence). Written as DNA, the CDR3 is TGTGCCAGCAGCCTGCTAGCGGGGGGCTACGAGCAGTACTTC. Translation: CASSLLAGGYEQYF.

The CDR3: CASSPPIPGQGSPLHF. The CDR3 DNA sequence: TGTGCCAGCTCACCACCGATCCCGGGACAGGGCTCACCCCTCCACTTT. The chain carries TRBV18 and TRBJ1-6, with TRBD1 identical over 9 bases. The trim removed 0 bases at V and 10 bases at J, leaving 7 bases unmatched. The CDR3 length is 16 residues. Germline CDR1 reads KGHSH; CDR2 reads LQKENI.

The chain employs TRBV4-3 and TRBJ1-2, with D hard to call. Germline loops: CDR1 LGHNA, CDR2 YSLEER. The V gene lost 3 bases and the J gene lost 4 bases, with 12 bases spanning the gap. This CDR3 is built from 14 residues. CDR3 in DNA: TGCGCCAGCAGCCAGCAAGGCCGGGCCTATGGCTACACCTTC. Translating gives CASSQQGRAYGYTF.

The chain joins TRBV28 to TRBJ1-2, with D tentatively TRBD1 (5 bases). The CDR3 totals 13 residues. CDR1 MDHEN and CDR2 SYDVKM come from the germline V gene. The V and J ends lost 10 bases and 4 bases respectively, with 16 bases between them. The DNA for the CDR3 is TGTGCCACTTTCAACAGGAGAACCTATGGCTACACCTTC. This translates into CATFNRRTYGYTF.

This clonotype turned up a few times. The genes are TRBV20-1 and TRBJ2-5; D is undetermined. Germline V lookup: CDR1 DFQATT, CDR2 SNEGSKA (reference sequence). The V and J ends lost 3 bases and 5 bases respectively, with 4 bases between them. CDR3 length: 10 residues. The CDR3 spells CSARVETQYF. CDR3 sequence (DNA): TGCAGTGCTAGGGTGGAGACCCAGTACTTC.

This clonotype has a handful of counts. J is TRBJ2-7 and V is TRBV6-2 or TRBV6-3, with a possible D match to TRBD1 (6 bases). The CDR3 has 12 residues. Trimming removed 7 bases at V and 4 bases at J, with 11 bases between. CDR1 and CDR2 (germline): MNHEY, SVGEGT. The CDR3 region has the DNA TGTGCCAGCAACCAGGGGTTTTACGAGCAGTACTTC. It specifies CASNQGFYEQYF.

The rearrangement joins TRBV7-8 to TRBJ2-5; D call uncertain. The length of the CDR3 is 16 residues. Per germline, CDR1 SGHVS and CDR2 FQNEAQ. Trimming shortened V by 1 base and J by 2 bases, and 14 bases separated the two germline ends. The CDR3 region is CASSLVLSTQQETQYF. In DNA, the CDR3 is TGTGCCAGCAGCTTAGTTCTTTCAACACAGCAAGAGACCCAGTACTTC.

This clonotype appeared a few times. V and J are TRBV6-2 or TRBV6-3 and TRBJ2-5; the D is unclear. This CDR3 region has 12 residues. V gave up 2 bases and J gave up 2 bases, with 3 bases separating them. Germline V gene lookup returns CDR1 MNHEY and CDR2 SVGEGT. Written as DNA, the CDR3 is TGTGCCAGCAGTTACGTTCAAGAGACCCAGTACTTC. Translated, it gives CASSYVQETQYF.

This clonotype has only a few counts. At one end, the junction sequence differs from germline, possibly due to a read error. The genes are TRBV7-7 and TRBJ1-1; D not certain. From germline, CDR1 is SSHAT and CDR2 FNYEAQ (reference sequence). The CDR3 is 13 residues long. The CDR3 is CASSQDSNTEAFF. DNA for the CDR3: TGTGCTAGCAGCCAGGACTCGAACACTGAAGCTTTCTTT.

This clonotype has only a few counts. This chain joins TRBV5-1 and TRBJ1-2; 7 bases are a match to TRBD1. CDR3 length: 14 amino acids. Germline trimming cut 4 bases from V and 3 bases from J; bases unmatched to any gene: 6. Germline assignment: CDR1 SGHRS and CDR2 YFSETQ. CDR3 DNA sequence: TGCGCCAGCAGCAAAGACAGGGCGGACTATGGCTACACCTTC. This sequence encodes CASSKDRADYGYTF.

The genes are TRBV18 and TRBJ1-1, with D possibly TRBD1 on 6 matching bases. Germline V CDR1 and CDR2: KGHSH, LQKENI. Between the trimmed V and J ends, which lost 3 bases and 0 bases, there was a span of 17 bases. This CDR3 has 17 residues. Here the CDR3 DNA reads TGTGCCAGCTCACCTCGGGGGGCTAACCCCATGAACACTGAAGCTTTCTTT. Translated, it gives CASSPRGANPMNTEAFF. The whole variable domain, remainder taken from reference TRBV18 and TRBJ1-1, is NAGVMQNPRHLVRRRGQEARLRCSPMKGHSHVYWYRQLPEEGLKFMVYLQKENIIDESGMPKERFSAEFPKEGPSILRIQQVVRGDSAAYFCASSPRGANPMNTEAFFGQGTRLTVV.

This clonotype turned up a few times. CDR3 DNA sequence: TGTGCCAGCAGCTTAGGGACTAGCGCAGATACGCAGTATTTT. It codes for CASSLGTSADTQYF. The chain uses TRBV7-2 and TRBJ2-3; 9 nucleotides match TRBD2. The CDR3 totals 14 residues. Unmatched junction bases numbered 0, after V lost 1 base and J lost 4 bases. Germline V gene sequence: CDR1 SGHTA, CDR2 FQGNSA.

J is TRBJ2-1 and V is TRBV27; 9 bases map to TRBD2. V dropped 6 bases and J dropped 3; count of bases not matched to a gene: 3. The CDR3 totals 14 residues. Per the germline V gene, CDR1 is MNHEY and CDR2 is SMNVEV (reference sequence). CDR3 loop: CASSGLAIYNEQFF. Written as DNA, the CDR3 is TGTGCCAGCAGCGGACTAGCGATCTACAATGAGCAGTTCTTC.

The V and J genes are TRBV6-2 or TRBV6-3 and TRBJ2-7; TRBD1 matches 10 bases. This CDR3 has 13 residues. The V segment lost 9 bases and the J segment 3 bases; nucleotides outside the gene matches: 5. The germline gives CDR1 MNHEY, CDR2 SVGEGT. The CDR3 is CASGTGVFYEQYV. DNA for the CDR3: TGTGCCAGTGGGACAGGGGTGTTCTACGAGCAGTACGTC.

V is TRBV5-1 and J is TRBJ2-4; 11 bases agree with TRBD2. Trimming took 7 bases from V and 15 from J; bases not matched to a gene: 21. From germline, CDR1 is SGHRS and CDR2 YFSETQ. The CDR3 consists of 16 residues. The CDR3 loop reads CASGPLGNSGGAKVYF. As DNA, the CDR3 is TGCGCCAGCGGCCCTCTCGGAAATAGCGGGGGGGCCAAGGTGTACTTC.

CDR3 amino acids: CASSPLSRGVGAFF. In DNA form, the CDR3 reads TGTGCCAGCAGCCCTCTCTCGAGGGGGGTGGGAGCTTTCTTT. The chain uses TRBV6-2 or TRBV6-3 and TRBJ1-1, with D possibly TRBD1 on 6 matching bases. The germline V and J ends were trimmed by 6 bases and 10 bases, with 21 bases remaining between them. Germline CDR1 is MNHEY and CDR2 is SVGEGT. This CDR3 has 14 amino acids.

As for this clonotype: The junction and the germline gene differ at one end; a read error may be behind it. This CDR3 reads CASSHGLAGGPSF. The CDR3 DNA reads as TGTGCCAGCAGCCACGGACTAGCGGGGGGCCCGAGCTTC. The rearrangement uses TRBV7-9 and TRBJ2-5; 14 bases are shared with TRBD2. The CDR3 runs 13 residues. The germline gives CDR1 SEHNR, CDR2 FQNEAQ (reference sequence).

A remark on this clonotype: One end of the junction varies from germline; a read error may be responsible. This chain joins TRBV28 and TRBJ2-5; D possibly uses TRBD1 or TRBD2 (6 bases each). Germline assignment: CDR1 MDHEN and CDR2 SYDVKM. CDR3 length: 14 amino acids. CDR3 DNA: TGTGCCAGCAGTTTAGCTCGGGGGCCCGAGACCAAGTACTTC. This translates into CASSLARGPETKYF.

The chain is built from TRBV4-3 and TRBJ1-1, with TRBD1 matching over 7 bases. The germline CDR1 and CDR2 sequences are LGHNA and YSLEER. V dropped 3 bases and J dropped 3; count of bases not matched to a gene: 4. The CDR3 is 14 amino acids. The CDR3 coding sequence is TGCGCCAGCAGCCAGACAGGGCGGGACACTGAAGCTTTCTTT. It codes for CASSQTGRDTEAFF.

As concerns this clonotype: The final CDR3 position lacks the conserved phenylalanine or tryptophan, pointing to a likely read error. The chain carries TRBV19 and TRBJ2-4, with 9 nucleotides matching TRBD1. The CDR3 loop spans 14 amino acids. Germline values: CDR1 LNHDA, CDR2 SQIVND (reference sequence). V lost 8 bases and J lost 7; bases outside the gene matches: 9. CDR3 in DNA: TGTGCCAGTTCCCGGACAGGGGTGCCGAACATTCAGTACGTC. Translating gives CASSRTGVPNIQYV.